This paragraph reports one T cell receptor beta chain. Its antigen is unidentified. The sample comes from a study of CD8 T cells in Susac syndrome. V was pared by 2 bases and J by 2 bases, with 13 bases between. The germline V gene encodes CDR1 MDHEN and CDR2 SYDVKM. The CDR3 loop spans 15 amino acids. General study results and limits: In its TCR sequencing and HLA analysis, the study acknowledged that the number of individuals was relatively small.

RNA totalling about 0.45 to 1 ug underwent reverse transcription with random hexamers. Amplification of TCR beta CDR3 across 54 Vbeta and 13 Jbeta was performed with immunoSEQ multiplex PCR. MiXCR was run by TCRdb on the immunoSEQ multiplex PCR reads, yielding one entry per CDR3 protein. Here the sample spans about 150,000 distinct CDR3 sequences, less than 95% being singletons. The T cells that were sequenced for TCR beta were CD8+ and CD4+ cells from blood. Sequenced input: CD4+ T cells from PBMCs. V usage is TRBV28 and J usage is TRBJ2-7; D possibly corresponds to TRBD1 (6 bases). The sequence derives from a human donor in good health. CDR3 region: CASSLLRTVTYEQYF. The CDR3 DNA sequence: TGTGCCAGCAGTTTACTTAGGACAGTGACCTACGAGCAGTACTTC.